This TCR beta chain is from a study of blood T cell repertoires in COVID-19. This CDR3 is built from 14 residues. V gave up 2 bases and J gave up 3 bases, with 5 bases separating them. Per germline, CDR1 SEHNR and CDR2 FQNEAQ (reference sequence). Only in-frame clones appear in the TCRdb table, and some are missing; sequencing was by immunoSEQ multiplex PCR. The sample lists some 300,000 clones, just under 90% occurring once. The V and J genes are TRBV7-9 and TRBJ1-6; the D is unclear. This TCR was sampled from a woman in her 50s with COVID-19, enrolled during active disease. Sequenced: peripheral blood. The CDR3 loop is CASSLTGYNSPLHF. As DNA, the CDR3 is TGTGCCAGCAGCTTAACGGGCTATAATTCACCCCTCCACTTT.